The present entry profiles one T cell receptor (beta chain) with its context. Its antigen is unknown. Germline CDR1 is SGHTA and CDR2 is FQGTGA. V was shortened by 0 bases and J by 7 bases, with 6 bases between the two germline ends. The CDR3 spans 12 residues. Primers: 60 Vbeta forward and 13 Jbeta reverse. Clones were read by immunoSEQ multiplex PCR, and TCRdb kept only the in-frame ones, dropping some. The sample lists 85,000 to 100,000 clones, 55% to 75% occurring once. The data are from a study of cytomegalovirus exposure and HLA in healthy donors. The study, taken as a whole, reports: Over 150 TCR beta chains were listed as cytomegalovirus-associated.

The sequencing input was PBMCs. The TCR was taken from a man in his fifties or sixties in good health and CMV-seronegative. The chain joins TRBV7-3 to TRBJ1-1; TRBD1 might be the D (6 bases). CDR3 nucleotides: TGTGCCAGCAGCTTAACAGGGGGTGAAGCTTTCTTT. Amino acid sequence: CASSLTGGEAFF.